The T cell receptor (beta chain) described here comes from a study of shared clonotypes between healthy human individuals. Looking at the study overall: Those who served as donors were a couple of women and three men between the ages of 18 and 49. Donors had three CD4 naive, three CD4 memory, two CD8 naive and one CD8 memory plate apiece. Study-level results: A handful of donors showed sharing of approximately 4.7% of naive CD4 clonotypes. All-four-donor shared clonotypes had higher generation probabilities than non-shared clonotypes did.

Trimming left V 5 bases short and J 4 bases short, with 9 bases between. Germline assignment: CDR1 SNHLY and CDR2 FYNNEI. The CDR3 loop spans 13 amino acids. TCRdb's table, derived via immunoSEQ multiplex PCR, lists solely in-frame clones and lacks some. The table shows nearly 750,000 clones, with just under 75% occurring only once. As for this clone: As yet, its antigen is unknown.

This TCR came from a woman aged 30 to 39 in good health. Sequencing was performed on memory CD4+ T cells sorted from blood. Subset described: CD45RA-negative fraction. The chain has TRBV2 and TRBJ2-1, with D perhaps TRBD1 (5 bases). CDR3 nucleotides: TGTGCCAGCAGTCCGGACACTTACAATGAGCAGTTCTTC. Translated, it gives CASSPDTYNEQFF. Looking up the rest from reference TRBV2 and TRBJ2-1 gives the full variable domain: EPEVTQTPSHQVTQMGQEVILRCVPISNHLYFYWYRQILGQKVEFLVSFYNNEISEKSEIFDDQFSVERPDGSNFTLKIRSTKLEDSAMYFCASSPDTYNEQFFGPGTRLTVL.